A single sample gave rise to the 16 T cell receptor beta chains below, sequenced in a study of early T cells in non-severe SARS-CoV-2 infection. Using its own MiXCR run on the 5' RACE reads, TCRdb lists one record per CDR3 protein. The data hold some 57,000 distinct CDR3 sequences, with 10% to 15% observed a single time. The sample taken for sequencing was whole blood. These receptors all come from an adult who was a healthcare worker with PCR-confirmed SARS-CoV-2 infection or an uninfected control (not recorded which).

This clonotype was detected many times. The rearrangement joins TRBV6-1 to TRBJ2-3, with D uncertain. V was shortened by 1 base and J by 5 bases, with 4 bases between the two germline ends. The CDR3 is 12 residues long. Germline CDR1 reads MNHNS; CDR2 reads SASEGT. CDR3 sequence reads: CASSEGGDTQYF. DNA of the CDR3: TGTGCCAGCAGTGAAGGGGGAGATACGCAGTATTTT.

Many counts were recorded for this clonotype. This chain uses TRBV5-1 with TRBJ2-2; TRBD1 is a possible D gene (5 bases). V shed 2 bases and J shed 7 bases, with 18 bases lying between them. CDR3 length: 16 amino acids. Germline assignment: CDR1 SGHRS and CDR2 YFSETQ. DNA for the CDR3: TGCGCCAGCAGCTTAGGGGCTACTATGCCCGGCGGGGAGCTGTTTTTT. It yields the protein CASSLGATMPGGELFF.

There are many counts of this clonotype. CDR3 coding DNA: TGTGCCTGGAGTGTCCAACAGGGGGCGTCAGCTTTCTTT. Its translation: CAWSVQQGASAFF. V is TRBV30 and J is TRBJ1-1, with 9 bases aligning to TRBD1. The CDR3 is 13 amino acids. The ends lost 0 bases at V and 10 bases at J; junction bases unmatched: 6. Germline lookup yields CDR1 GTSNPN and CDR2 SVGIG (reference sequence). Combining the CDR3 with reference TRBV30 and TRBJ1-1 gives the whole variable domain SQTIHQWPATLVQPVGSPLSLECTVEGTSNPNLYWYRQAAGRGLQLLFYSVGIGQISSEVPQNLSASRPQDRQFILSSKKLLLSDSGFYLCAWSVQQGASAFFGQGTRLTVV.

This clonotype was detected many times. J is TRBJ1-4 and V is TRBV23-1; TRBD1 matches at 10 bases. TRBV23-1 is known as an ORF, though its function is uncertain. This CDR3 region has 17 residues. V was clipped by 3 bases and J by 7 bases; unmatched bases: 11. CDR3 nucleotide sequence: TGCGCCAGCAGTCAGTCGACAGGGGGCGCGTTGTGTGAAAAACTGTTTTTT. Amino acids: CASSQSTGGALCEKLFF.

This clonotype occurred many times. The CDR3 loop reads CASSPVGGRNQPQHF. The CDR3 nucleotides read TGTGCCAGCTCACCAGTTGGGGGACGCAATCAGCCCCAGCATTTT. The chain links TRBV18 to TRBJ1-5; a possible D gene is TRBD1 (5 bases). V was clipped by 2 bases and J by 2 bases, with 10 bases between them. CDR3 length: 15 amino acids. The germline V gene encodes CDR1 KGHSH and CDR2 LQKENI.

This clonotype was counted at least ten times. The V and J genes are TRBV10-3 and TRBJ1-1; TRBD1 is a possible D gene (6 bases). V lost 10 bases, J lost 2 bases, and 14 bases lay in between. The CDR3 runs to 13 residues. Germline-derived CDR1 and CDR2 are ENHRY and SYGVKD. The CDR3 sequence is CASGGHLNTEAFF. The CDR3 region has the DNA TGTGCCAGCGGGGGACACCTAAACACTGAAGCTTTCTTT.

The sample holds a few counts of this clonotype. The chain joins TRBV9 to TRBJ2-1; 10 bases agree with TRBD2. Germline CDR1 SGDLS, CDR2 YYNGEE. This CDR3 contains 15 residues. Trimming took 3 bases from V and 6 from J; bases not matched to a gene: 6. The CDR3 DNA reads TGTGCCAGCAGCGACCCTAGCGGGGGTTTCAATGAGCAGTTCTTC. Protein product: CASSDPSGGFNEQFF.

In its sample, this clonotype was seen many times. CDR3 DNA: TGTGCCACCAGCAGAGAAACGGATACGCAGTATTTT. It translates to CATSRETDTQYF. This chain connects TRBV15 to TRBJ2-3, with unresolved D. The germline CDR1 and CDR2 sequences are LNHNV and YYDKDF (reference sequence). Trimming took off 0 bases at V and 6 bases at J, with 4 bases between the two ends. The CDR3 is 12 amino acids.

This clonotype was seen once. The chain links TRBV20-1 to TRBJ2-2; D is tentatively TRBD1 or TRBD2 (6 bases each). The germline V gene encodes CDR1 DFQATT and CDR2 SNEGSKA (reference sequence). There are 15 residues in the CDR3. V lost 3 bases and J 5 bases, leaving 16 bases between the germline ends. CDR3 bases: TGCAGTGCTAGCCGAGCCGGGGGCAATACCGGGGAGCTGTTTTTT. Translation gives CSASRAGGNTGELFF.

This clonotype was seen only a few times. This chain uses TRBV5-5 with TRBJ1-4, with D possibly TRBD1 on 5 matching bases. Looked up from germline, CDR1 is SGHKS and CDR2 is YYEKEE (reference sequence). The ends were cut back, 0 bases at V and 4 bases at J, with 10 bases in the middle. The CDR3 has 15 amino acids. The CDR3 DNA reads TGTGCCAGCAGCTTGGGCGGGGCCGATAATGAAAAACTGTTTTTT. Translating it yields CASSLGGADNEKLFF. The variable domain in full, completed from reference TRBV5-5 and TRBJ1-4, reads DAGVTQSPTHLIKTRGQQVTLRCSPISGHKSVSWYQQVLGQGPQFIFQYYEKEERGRGNFPDRFSARQFPNYSSELNVNALLLGDSALYLCASSLGGADNEKLFFGSGTQLSVL.

The V and J genes are TRBV20-1 and TRBJ2-1; 9 nucleotides line up with TRBD2. V shed 0 bases and J 4 bases; nucleotides not matched to a gene: 7. Germline V gives CDR1 DFQATT, CDR2 SNEGSKA (reference sequence). This CDR3 contains 16 residues. The CDR3 sequence: CSARDYSGSLYNEQFF. Written as DNA, the CDR3 is TGCAGTGCTAGAGACTATAGCGGGAGCCTTTACAATGAGCAGTTCTTC.

This clonotype was recorded many times. This rearrangement joins TRBV18 to TRBJ2-2; perhaps TRBD1 as D (6 bases). Germline V gene sequence: CDR1 KGHSH, CDR2 LQKENI. V lost 2 bases and J 6 bases, leaving 16 bases between the germline ends. The CDR3 totals 16 residues. CDR3 protein: CASSPSGQQGSGELFF. CDR3 bases: TGTGCCAGCTCACCATCTGGACAGCAAGGGTCCGGGGAGCTGTTTTTT.

This clonotype turned up a few times. The chain combines TRBV10-3 with TRBJ2-7; D gene ambiguous. From germline, CDR1 is ENHRY and CDR2 SYGVKD. There are 11 residues in the CDR3. V was pared by 2 bases and J by 4 bases, with 3 bases between. CDR3: CAISEGYEQYF. In DNA, the CDR3 is TGTGCCATCAGTGAGGGATACGAGCAGTACTTC.

The table lists this clonotype with many counts. The chain couples TRBV12-3 or TRBV12-4 to TRBJ1-2; D gene unclear. The CDR3 extends over 14 amino acids. Trimming took 5 bases from V and 8 from J, leaving 18 bases between them. As DNA, the CDR3 is TGTGCCAGCAGTCCCGCGGGGTGGGCCCACGGCTACACCTTC. Translated: CASSPAGWAHGYTF.

This clonotype was counted at least ten times. The CDR3 spells CASSKHRSPNEKLFF. CDR3 DNA sequence: TGTGCCAGCAGCAAACACAGGTCACCTAATGAAAAACTGTTTTTT. The V gene is TRBV12-3 or TRBV12-4, the J gene TRBJ1-4, with a possible D match to TRBD1 (5 bases). Trimming left V 6 bases short and J 3 bases short, with 14 bases between. There are 15 residues in the CDR3.

V gene TRBV19 combines with J gene TRBJ2-1, with TRBD2 identical over 7 bases. Trimming removed 4 bases from V and 12 bases from J; junction bases left unmatched: 9. The CDR3 is 13 amino acids. The V gene's germline CDR1 is LNHDA and CDR2 SQIVND (reference sequence). CDR3 in amino acids: CASSTQERGMQFF. CDR3 DNA sequence: TGTGCCAGTAGTACCCAAGAGCGGGGAATGCAGTTCTTC.